Below are 16 T cell receptor beta chains sequenced from a single sample in a study of radiation and T cells in renal cell carcinoma. Method: immunoSEQ multiplex PCR; TCRdb's copy keeps in-frame clones and lacks some. Of 150,000 to 200,000 clones listed, 88% were seen once; the top ten hold about 11%. Specified time point: blood 4 weeks post-SBRT, at nephrectomy. As for treatment: 15 Gy SBRT to primary tumor, nephrectomy 4 weeks later. The specimen was blood, collected from a patient whose treatment included radiotherapy and nephrectomy. These receptors originate from a woman aged 45-65 years with renal cell carcinoma.

The CDR3 DNA reads as TGTGCCAGCAGCGTTGACAGTGTTTATGGCTACACCTTC. Translating it yields CASSVDSVYGYTF. The chain couples TRBV7-9 to TRBJ1-2; TRBD1 might be the D (5 bases). V was trimmed by 5 bases and J by 5 bases, leaving 12 bases between them. The germline CDR1 and CDR2 sequences are SEHNR and FQNEAQ (reference sequence). CDR3 size: 13 residues.

The CDR3 spells CASSLRSNTGELFF. The CDR3 bases are TGTGCCAGCAGCCTTCGATCGAACACCGGGGAGCTGTTTTTT. The V gene is TRBV7-6, the J gene TRBJ2-2; D not certain. The V gene lost 5 bases and the J gene lost 0 bases, with 7 bases spanning the gap. The CDR3 spans 14 residues. CDR1 is SGHVS and CDR2 is FNYEAQ in the germline V gene.

The V call is TRBV7-9, the J call TRBJ1-1; 9 bases are a match to TRBD1. This CDR3 has 13 amino acids. Germline CDR1 is SEHNR and CDR2 is FQNEAQ (reference sequence). The trim removed 4 bases at V and 10 bases at J, leaving 7 bases unmatched. In DNA form, the CDR3 reads TGTGCCAGCAGCTCCACAGGGGGCGAGGTAGCTTTCTTT. Encoded protein: CASSSTGGEVAFF.

Regarding this clone: Other DNA sequences in this sample translate to the same CDR3. The CDR3 coding sequence is TGTGCCAGCAGTTACAGAGGAGGTTACACCTTC. Its protein is CASSYRGGYTF. The rearrangement links TRBV6-5 to TRBJ1-2; D is unclear. Germline V lookup: CDR1 MNHEY, CDR2 SVGAGI. The CDR3 sequence is 11 residues long. V lost 2 bases to trimming and J lost 11 bases, with 9 bases between them.

The V and J genes are TRBV5-1 and TRBJ2-7; 9 bases align to TRBD1. The CDR3 is 18 residues long. J lost 1 base, V lost 0 bases, and 11 bases had no gene match. Germline lookup yields CDR1 SGHRS and CDR2 YFSETQ. Here the CDR3 reads CASSLGSLGTGISYEQYF. The DNA for the CDR3 is TGCGCCAGCAGCTTGGGGTCCCTCGGGACAGGGATATCCTACGAGCAGTACTTC.

The chain has TRBV10-3 and TRBJ1-2; 7 bases are a match to TRBD1. The V gene end was trimmed by 6 bases and the J gene end by 7 bases; junction bases not matched to a gene: 17. Germline V gene sequence: CDR1 ENHRY, CDR2 SYGVKD. The length of the CDR3 is 16 residues. This CDR3 is CAIRDTGEWIDVGYTF. The CDR3 DNA reads TGTGCCATCAGGGACACAGGGGAATGGATAGACGTTGGCTACACCTTC.

V gene TRBV6-6 combines with J gene TRBJ1-2; D is undetermined. V lost 2 bases, J lost 3 bases, and 13 bases lay in between. Germline CDR1 reads MNHNY; CDR2 reads SVGAGI (reference sequence). The CDR3 loop spans 15 amino acids. The CDR3 region has the DNA TGTGCCAGCAGTTACGTAGGACCCGAGGACTATGGCTACACCTTC. It is translated as CASSYVGPEDYGYTF.

The chain combines TRBV9 with TRBJ2-1; D ambiguous. The CDR3 spans 16 residues. CDR1 and CDR2 (germline): SGDLS, YYNGEE. The ends were cut back, 0 bases at V and 7 bases at J, with 17 bases in the middle. The CDR3 loop is CASSVASGRNGNEQFF. CDR3 DNA: TGTGCCAGCAGCGTAGCATCCGGACGGAACGGGAATGAGCAGTTCTTC. Combining the CDR3 with reference TRBV9 and TRBJ2-1 gives the whole variable domain DSGVTQTPKHLITATGQRVTLRCSPRSGDLSVYWYQQSLDQGLQFLIQYYNGEERAKGNILERFSAQQFPDLHSELNLSSLELGDSALYFCASSVASGRNGNEQFFGPGTRLTVL.

The chain employs TRBV15 and TRBJ2-7, with 9 bases lining up with TRBD1. CDR3 length: 16 amino acids. Germline CDR1 LNHNV, CDR2 YYDKDF (reference sequence). V dropped 0 bases and J dropped 2; count of bases not matched to a gene: 5. CDR3 nucleotides: TGTGCCACCAGCAGAGATCGAAGGACAGGGGCCTACGAGCAGTACTTC. Its translation: CATSRDRRTGAYEQYF.

CDR3 loop: CASSLGTGFGQPQHF. The CDR3 region has the DNA TGTGCCAGCAGCTTGGGGACAGGGTTCGGGCAGCCCCAGCATTTT. The chain is built from TRBV7-8 and TRBJ1-5; TRBD1 agrees at 9 bases. The CDR3 contains 15 residues. The V segment lost 3 bases and the J segment 7 bases; nucleotides outside the gene matches: 7. Germline assignment: CDR1 SGHVS and CDR2 FQNEAQ. The whole variable domain, filled in from reference TRBV7-8 and TRBJ1-5, reads GAGVSQSPRYKVAKRGQDVALRCDPISGHVSLFWYQQALGQGPEFLTYFQNEAQLDKSGLPSDRFFAERPEGSVSTLKIQRTQQEDSAVYLCASSLGTGFGQPQHFGDGTRLSIL.

This clone was seen repeatedly, ten times or more. The chain is built from TRBV7-6 and TRBJ2-7; unclear D gene. Germline assignment: CDR1 SGHVS and CDR2 FNYEAQ. Trimming cost V 1 base and J 6 bases, with 7 bases left between them. The CDR3 sequence is 12 residues long. Here the CDR3 reads CASSLERSEQYF. The CDR3 nucleotides read TGTGCCAGCAGCTTAGAACGGTCCGAGCAGTACTTC.

V gene TRBV21-1 combines with J gene TRBJ2-5. TRBV21-1 is recorded as a pseudogene. This CDR3 region has 16 residues. The CDR3 DNA reads as TGTGCCAGCAGCAAATGTCTCTGCGCGATTGGGGAGACCCAGTACTTC. Residues: CASSKCLCAIGETQYF.

DNA of the CDR3: TGCGCCAGCAGCTCGCCGGGACAGTTAGGGGATGAGCAGTTCTTC. Residues: CASSSPGQLGDEQFF. This sequence joins TRBV5-1 and TRBJ2-1; 7 bases agree with TRBD1. Looked up from germline, CDR1 is SGHRS and CDR2 is YFSETQ. The CDR3 has 15 amino acids. J was trimmed by 8 bases and V by 3 bases; bases with no gene match: 11. The whole variable domain, remainder taken from reference TRBV5-1 and TRBJ2-1, is KAGVTQTPRYLIKTRGQQVTLSCSPISGHRSVSWYQQTPGQGLQFLFEYFSETQRNKGNFPGRFSGRQFSNSRSEMNVSTLELGDSALYLCASSSPGQLGDEQFFGPGTRLTVL.

This clone was found once. The V call is TRBV5-1, the J call TRBJ2-1; tentative D call: TRBD2 (5 bases). Germline CDR1 reads SGHRS; CDR2 reads YFSETQ. With 4 bases removed from V and 7 bases from J, the gap between germline ends came to 15 bases. CDR3 length: 14 residues. Written as DNA, the CDR3 is TGCGCCAGCAGCCCAGGACTGGCGCGAAATGAGCAGTTCTTC. It codes for CASSPGLARNEQFF.

The chain links TRBV6-5 to TRBJ2-7; TRBD1 matches at 9 bases. CDR3 length: 16 residues. In germline, CDR1 is MNHEY, CDR2 SVGAGI. Germline trimming cut 4 bases from V and 3 bases from J; bases unmatched to any gene: 10. This CDR3 reads CASSSPTQTGGYEQYF. The CDR3 DNA reads as TGTGCCAGCAGTTCCCCAACTCAGACAGGGGGCTACGAGCAGTACTTC.

CDR3 bases: TGTGCCAGCAGCTTAGGGAGCGGGGCTCCCTACAATGAGCAGTTCTTC. Translated: CASSLGSGAPYNEQFF. V is TRBV7-2 and J is TRBJ2-1; TRBD2 aligns across 7 bases. V gave up 1 base and J gave up 2 bases; unmatched junction bases: 5. This CDR3 is built from 16 residues. Germline V gene sequence: CDR1 SGHTA, CDR2 FQGNSA.